This TCR beta chain is from a study of CD8 T cells in ankylosing spondylitis. Points from the study as a whole: One TCR beta motif, made up of under ten highly homologous variants, appeared characteristic of ankylosing spondylitis blood.

Libraries for TCR beta were made by quantitative 5'-RACE with molecular barcodes. TCRdb analysed the 5' RACE reads with MiXCR anew, one entry per CDR3 protein. The sample records 750,000 to 850,000 distinct CDR3 sequences, 10% to 15% being singletons. Unmatched junction bases numbered 10, after V lost 2 bases and J lost 7 bases. CDR3 length equals 14 residues. Germline V gene sequence: CDR1 DFQATT, CDR2 SNEGSKA (reference sequence). Remarks on this clonotype: As yet, its antigen is unknown.

This chain uses TRBV20-1 with TRBJ2-7; TRBD1 aligns across 8 bases. The TCR originated in a male donor with ankylosing spondylitis. The specimen sequenced was blood, either unsorted or a sorted T cell fraction (not recorded which). The DNA for the CDR3 is TGCAGTGCTAGACTCGGGACAGGCGAATGGGAGCAGTACTTC. Amino acid sequence: CSARLGTGEWEQYF.